This T cell receptor beta chain is from a study of blood T cells in healthy people across ages. A second about 7 to 11 cycle PCR used barcoded and J-beta primers. TCRdb independently ran MiXCR on the 5' RACE reads; one entry per CDR3 protein. Of 1.6 million or so distinct CDR3 sequences in the sample, roughly 32% were seen once. As regards this clonotype: Its cognate antigen is unknown. The junction shows a germline mismatch at one end, possibly a read error.

Overall study results and limits: Naive and antigen-experienced cells could not be conclusively compared, given unsorted PBMCs.

The CDR3 is made up of 13 amino acids. The V gene's germline CDR1 is SGHTA and CDR2 FQGNSA. Sequenced material: blood. This clonotype originated in a woman aged 30 to 39 in good health. The chain links TRBV7-2 to TRBJ2-3; unclear D gene. Written as DNA, the CDR3 is TGTGCCGGCAGCTTAGGTCCTACAGATACGCAGTATTTT. Translation: CAGSLGPTDTQYF. Complete variable domain (other parts from reference TRBV7-2 and TRBJ2-3): GAGVSQSPSNKVTEKGKDVELRCDPISGHTALYWYRQSLGQGLEFLIYFQGNSAPDKSGLPSDRFSAERTGGSVSTLTIQRTQQEDSAVYLCAGSLGPTDTQYFGPGTRLTVL.